The next 22 T cell receptor beta chains were all read from a single sample in a study of PD-1 blockade in mismatch repair-deficient tumors. Sequencing was performed with immunoSEQ multiplex PCR; in TCRdb, only in-frame clones are kept and a portion is missing. There are approximately 20,000 clones in the sample; around 79% occur only once, and approximately 1.3% lies in the top ten. The sample consisted of PBMCs, taken 52 weeks after starting pembrolizumab. These receptors were obtained from an adult with mismatch repair-deficient cancer.

V and J are TRBV5-4 and TRBJ1-4, with TRBD1 matching 10 bases. The CDR3 is 16 residues long. Germline trimming cut 0 bases from V and 8 bases from J; bases unmatched to any gene: 7. Germline values: CDR1 SGHNT, CDR2 YYREEE (reference sequence). The CDR3 loop is CASSLGPTGGVEKLFF. As DNA, the CDR3 is TGTGCCAGCAGCTTGGGTCCGACAGGGGGCGTAGAAAAACTGTTTTTT.

V and J are TRBV6-6 and TRBJ2-1; 8 bases match TRBD2. Per germline, CDR1 MNHNY and CDR2 SVGAGI (reference sequence). CDR3 length: 16 amino acids. V lost 0 bases and J lost 4; bases outside the gene matches: 5. CDR3 sequence: CASSYSSGREYNEQFF. The DNA of the CDR3 is TGTGCCAGCAGTTACTCGTCCGGGAGGGAGTACAATGAGCAGTTCTTC.

The J gene is TRBJ1-1, the V gene TRBV18; 7 nucleotides line up with TRBD1. The CDR3 contains 16 residues. The junction had 8 bases not matched to a gene; V was cut back by 3 bases and J by 1 base. CDR1 is KGHSH, CDR2 LQKENI, per germline. The CDR3 region has the DNA TGTGCCAGCTCACCTAAATCAGGGGGACGGAACACTGAAGCTTTCTTT. Translating gives CASSPKSGGRNTEAFF.

The J gene is TRBJ1-4, the V gene TRBV2, with 8 bases matching TRBD1. V shed 4 bases, J shed 5 bases, and the junction held 6 bases outside the gene matches. Looked up from germline, CDR1 is SNHLY and CDR2 is FYNNEI. This CDR3 contains 15 residues. CDR3 sequence reads: CASSAGGDGNEKLFF. DNA of the CDR3: TGTGCCAGCAGTGCAGGGGGCGACGGGAATGAAAAACTGTTTTTT.

V usage is TRBV27 and J usage is TRBJ2-5, with TRBD2 identical over 8 bases. The assigned J gene may be wrong: the sequence end matches TRBJ2-7 better. Germline CDR1 and CDR2: MNHEY and SMNVEV (reference sequence). The CDR3 covers 14 residues. CDR3 protein: CASSPSGSPYEQYF. The CDR3, as DNA: TGTGCCAGCAGTCCGAGCGGGAGTCCCTACGAGCAGTACTTC.

The chain employs TRBV19 and TRBJ1-5; 7 bases map to TRBD1. The CDR3 has 15 residues. Germline V gives CDR1 LNHDA, CDR2 SQIVND (reference sequence). V was clipped by 1 base and J by 5 bases; unmatched bases: 5. CDR3 nucleotide sequence: TGTGCCAGTAGTATAGGTAGACAGGGATATCAGCCCCAGCATTTT. It is translated as CASSIGRQGYQPQHF.

The chain carries TRBV28 and TRBJ2-7, with 9 positions matching TRBD1. Germline-derived CDR1 and CDR2 are MDHEN and SYDVKM. The CDR3 is 14 amino acids. V was clipped by 6 bases and J by 3 bases; unmatched bases: 6. CDR3 DNA: TGTGCCAGCAGACCACCGGGACAGGGCTACGAGCAGTACTTC. Translation gives CASRPPGQGYEQYF.

The CDR3 here is CASSPEVGGRGVTDEQFF. DNA for the CDR3: TGTGCCAGCAGCCCAGAGGTGGGCGGGAGGGGGGTCACGGATGAGCAGTTCTTC. V and J are TRBV5-4 and TRBJ2-1, with TRBD2 matching 9 bases. The CDR3 is made up of 18 amino acids. The germline V gene encodes CDR1 SGHNT and CDR2 YYREEE (reference sequence). The trim removed 4 bases at V and 8 bases at J, leaving 19 bases unmatched.

The V gene is TRBV10-3, the J gene TRBJ1-1; D gene uncertain. Trimming took 5 bases from V and 6 from J, leaving 10 bases between them. The germline V gene has CDR1 ENHRY and CDR2 SYGVKD. The CDR3 sequence is 12 residues long. The CDR3 sequence: CAISPPAAEAFF. The CDR3 DNA reads TGTGCCATCAGTCCACCGGCGGCTGAAGCTTTCTTT.

The chain uses TRBV5-8 and TRBJ1-4; D is perhaps TRBD1 (6 bases). The germline CDR1 and CDR2 sequences are SGHTS and YDEGEE. This CDR3 is built from 15 residues. The V end was cut by 4 bases, the J end by 5 bases, with 15 bases between. The CDR3 region is CASSHSQGLNEKLFF. The CDR3, as DNA: TGTGCCAGCAGCCACTCTCAGGGGCTGAATGAAAAACTGTTTTTT.

This chain uses TRBV7-9 with TRBJ2-1; TRBD2 agrees at 10 bases. Trimming removed 5 bases from V and 4 bases from J; junction bases left unmatched: 5. This CDR3 region has 15 residues. The germline CDR1 and CDR2 sequences are SEHNR and FQNEAQ (reference sequence). CDR3 DNA sequence: TGTGCCAGCAGCCTTCTAGCGGGGGCATACAATGAGCAGTTCTTC. Protein sequence: CASSLLAGAYNEQFF.

This clone was counted only a few times. The chain links TRBV21-1 to TRBJ2-7; the table names TRBD1, a call not compared with the DNA. TRBV21-1 is given as a pseudogene. The CDR3 length is 14 residues. CDR3 region: CASSLLTASYEQYF. CDR3 sequence (DNA): TGTGCCAGCAGCTTATTGACAGCATCCTACGAGCAGTACTTC.

The V call is TRBV9, the J call TRBJ2-7; 11 nucleotides agree with TRBD1. V was clipped by 10 bases and J by 0 bases; unmatched bases: 15. Germline V gene sequence: CDR1 SGDLS, CDR2 YYNGEE. The CDR3 contains 17 residues. CDR3 in amino acids: CAGQSRTGGESSYEQYF. CDR3 in DNA: TGTGCCGGACAAAGCCGGACAGGGGGCGAGAGCTCCTACGAGCAGTACTTC.

V is TRBV5-5 and J is TRBJ1-5, with 9 positions matching TRBD1. CDR1 is SGHKS and CDR2 is YYEKEE in the germline V gene (reference sequence). The CDR3 loop spans 15 amino acids. The junction had 5 bases not matched to a gene; V was cut back by 4 bases and J by 3 bases. Here the CDR3 reads CASSRGQGDNQPQHF. In nucleotides, the CDR3 is TGTGCCAGCAGCCGGGGACAGGGAGACAATCAGCCCCAGCATTTT.

V is TRBV9 and J is TRBJ2-1; 9 nucleotides line up with TRBD2. This CDR3 spans 17 amino acids. V gave up 3 bases and J gave up 0 bases; unmatched junction bases: 7. Germline V gene lookup returns CDR1 SGDLS and CDR2 YYNGEE. The CDR3, as DNA: TGTGCCAGCAGCGAGGGGACTAGCCTAGACTCCTACAATGAGCAGTTCTTC. Translation: CASSEGTSLDSYNEQFF. The full variable domain, its missing parts supplied by reference TRBV9 and TRBJ2-1, is DSGVTQTPKHLITATGQRVTLRCSPRSGDLSVYWYQQSLDQGLQFLIQYYNGEERAKGNILERFSAQQFPDLHSELNLSSLELGDSALYFCASSEGTSLDSYNEQFFGPGTRLTVL.

The J gene is TRBJ2-4, the V gene TRBV19; D possibly corresponds to TRBD2 (5 bases). The CDR3 has 15 residues. Looked up from germline, CDR1 is LNHDA and CDR2 is SQIVND (reference sequence). V lost 6 bases, J lost 3 bases, and 15 bases lay in between. The CDR3 spells CASRTQEGGKNIQYF. CDR3 DNA sequence: TGTGCCAGTAGGACGCAGGAAGGAGGCAAAAACATTCAGTACTTC.

The chain recombines TRBV29-1 with TRBJ2-5; 7 bases align to TRBD2. CDR1 and CDR2 from the germline V gene are SQVTM and ANQGSEA. V trimming: 5 bases; J trimming: 2 bases; junction bases outside the gene matches: 8. The CDR3 loop spans 14 amino acids. DNA of the CDR3: TGCAGCGTTTCTGGACTAGGAAGACAAGAGACCCAGTACTTC. This encodes CSVSGLGRQETQYF.

The rearrangement links TRBV29-1 to TRBJ2-7; 8 bases line up with TRBD2. Germline lookup yields CDR1 SQVTM and CDR2 ANQGSEA. Trimming cost V 5 bases and J 7 bases; bases outside gene matches: 10. CDR3 length: 13 amino acids. CDR3 sequence reads: CSVRGGRTREQYF. CDR3 nucleotides: TGCAGCGTTCGGGGGGGGAGAACTAGAGAGCAGTACTTC.

This clone was found a few times. The chain employs TRBV18 and TRBJ2-7, with a tentative D call TRBD1 (5 bases). CDR3 size: 14 residues. The V end lost 5 bases, the J end lost 3 bases, and 14 bases lay between the germline ends. The V gene's germline CDR1 is KGHSH and CDR2 LQKENI. The CDR3 bases are TGTGCCAGCTCAGCGACAGAGACCCACTACGAGCAGTACTTC. This codes for CASSATETHYEQYF.

This clone appeared a single time. The chain uses TRBV29-1 and TRBJ1-2; D possibly corresponds to TRBD1 (5 bases). Per germline, CDR1 SQVTM and CDR2 ANQGSEA. CDR3 length equals 15 residues. The ends were cut back, 6 bases at V and 5 bases at J, with 22 bases in the middle. The CDR3: CSVRDGLNQGYGYTF. CDR3 DNA sequence: TGCAGCGTCAGGGACGGACTAAACCAGGGTTATGGCTACACCTTC.

This chain uses TRBV7-2 with TRBJ1-1; 7 bases are shared with TRBD1. Germline V gene sequence: CDR1 SGHTA, CDR2 FQGNSA. V dropped 5 bases and J dropped 4; count of bases not matched to a gene: 4. The CDR3 sequence is 13 residues long. The CDR3, as DNA: TGTGCCAGCAGCGACCGGGACAGCACTGAAGCTTTCTTT. It encodes CASSDRDSTEAFF.

The gene calls are TRBV10-2 and TRBJ2-7, with unresolved D. Trimming removed 2 bases from V and 0 bases from J, with 17 bases in between. The CDR3 runs 17 residues. CDR1 is WSHSY and CDR2 is SAAADI in the germline V gene. For the CDR3, the DNA is TGCGCCAGCAGTGAGCACTTGGAGACGCCGGACTCCTACGAGCAGTACTTC. Protein product: CASSEHLETPDSYEQYF.